This T cell receptor beta chain was captured by sequencing in a study of T cells in Graves' hyperthyroidism and ophthalmopathy. Amplified TCR beta CDR3 regions derived from RNA transcripts. HTBI primers were employed in a first-round RT-PCR of the TCR CDR3. TCRdb re-derived calls from the multiplex PCR reads in MiXCR, one entry per CDR3 protein. This table holds about 740,000 distinct CDR3 sequences, around 13% found once. Each 10 ml fresh peripheral blood draw supplied the PBMCs. The CDR3 runs 14 residues. Germline CDR1 and CDR2: LGHDT and YNNKEL (reference sequence). V lost 2 bases, J lost 8 bases, and 8 bases stayed unmatched.

This sequence originates from a woman between 18 and 29 years old with Graves' hyperthyroidism. The material sequenced was blood. The chain couples TRBV3-1 to TRBJ1-1; 7 nucleotides agree with TRBD1. The CDR3 bases are TGTGCCAGCAGCCAATCTGGACAGGATCAAGAAGCTTTCTTT. Translating it yields CASSQSGQDQEAFF. The whole variable domain, remainder taken from reference TRBV3-1 and TRBJ1-1, is DTAVSQTPKYLVTQMGNDKSIKCEQNLGHDTMYWYKQDSKKFLKIMFSYNNKELIINETVPNRFSPKSPDKAHLNLHINSLELGDSAVYFCASSQSGQDQEAFFGQGTRLTVV.